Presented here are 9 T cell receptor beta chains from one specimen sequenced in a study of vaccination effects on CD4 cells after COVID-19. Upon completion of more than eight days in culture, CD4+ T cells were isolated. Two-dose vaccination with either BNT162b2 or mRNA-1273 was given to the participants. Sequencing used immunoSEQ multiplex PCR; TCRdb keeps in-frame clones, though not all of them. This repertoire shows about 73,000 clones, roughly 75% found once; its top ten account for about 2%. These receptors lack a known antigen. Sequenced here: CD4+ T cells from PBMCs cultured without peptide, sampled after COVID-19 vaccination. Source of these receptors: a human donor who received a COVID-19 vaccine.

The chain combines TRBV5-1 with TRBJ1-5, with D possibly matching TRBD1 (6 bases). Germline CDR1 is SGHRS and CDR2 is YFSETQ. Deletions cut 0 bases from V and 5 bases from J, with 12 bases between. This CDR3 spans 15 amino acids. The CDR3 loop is CASSLGLSGDQPQHF. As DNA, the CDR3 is TGCGCCAGCAGCTTGGGTTTATCAGGGGATCAGCCCCAGCATTTT.

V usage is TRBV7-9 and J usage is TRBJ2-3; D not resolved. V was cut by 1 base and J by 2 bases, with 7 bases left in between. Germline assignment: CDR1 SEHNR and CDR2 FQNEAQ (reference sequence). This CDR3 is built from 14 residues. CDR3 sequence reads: CASSLGVITDTQYF. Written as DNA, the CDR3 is TGTGCCAGCAGCTTAGGGGTGATCACAGATACGCAGTATTTT.

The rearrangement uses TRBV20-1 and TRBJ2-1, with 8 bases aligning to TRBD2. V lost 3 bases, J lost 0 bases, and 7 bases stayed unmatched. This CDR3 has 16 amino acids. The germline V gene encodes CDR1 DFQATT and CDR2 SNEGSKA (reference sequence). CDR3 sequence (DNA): TGCAGTGCTAGTGGGCGGGGGGCCGCCTCCTACAATGAGCAGTTCTTC. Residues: CSASGRGAASYNEQFF.

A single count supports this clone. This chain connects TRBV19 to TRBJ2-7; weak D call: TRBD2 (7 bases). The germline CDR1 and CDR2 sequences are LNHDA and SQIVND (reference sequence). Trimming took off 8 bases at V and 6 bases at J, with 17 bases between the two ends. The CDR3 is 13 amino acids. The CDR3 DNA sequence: TGTGCCAGTTCCGACTCCGGGGGGCTCGAGCAGTACGTC. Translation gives CASSDSGGLEQYV.

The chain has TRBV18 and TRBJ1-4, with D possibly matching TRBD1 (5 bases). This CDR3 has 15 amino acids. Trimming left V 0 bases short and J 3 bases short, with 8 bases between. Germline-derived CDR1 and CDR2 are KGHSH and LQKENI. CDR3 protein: CASSPPSGPNEKLFF. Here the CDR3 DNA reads TGTGCCAGCTCACCACCGTCGGGACCTAATGAAAAACTGTTTTTT.

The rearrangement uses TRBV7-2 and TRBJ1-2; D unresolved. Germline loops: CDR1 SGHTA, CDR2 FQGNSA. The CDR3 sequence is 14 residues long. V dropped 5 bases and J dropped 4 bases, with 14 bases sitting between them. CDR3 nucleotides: TGTGCCAGCAGCGTTAGGGCGAGGCCCTATGGCTACACCTTC. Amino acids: CASSVRARPYGYTF.

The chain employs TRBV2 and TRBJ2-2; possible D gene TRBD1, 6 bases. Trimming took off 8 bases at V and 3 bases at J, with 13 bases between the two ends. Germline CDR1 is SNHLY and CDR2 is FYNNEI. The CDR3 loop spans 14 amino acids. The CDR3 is CASQGKGDTGELFF. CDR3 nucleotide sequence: TGTGCCAGCCAGGGGAAGGGGGACACCGGGGAGCTGTTTTTT.

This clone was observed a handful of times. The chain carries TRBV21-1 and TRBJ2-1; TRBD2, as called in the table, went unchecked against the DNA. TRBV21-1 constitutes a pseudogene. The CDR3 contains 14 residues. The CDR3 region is CASSKGDSYNEQFF. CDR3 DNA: TGTGCCAGCAGCAAAGGGGACTCTTACAATGAGCAGTTCTTC.

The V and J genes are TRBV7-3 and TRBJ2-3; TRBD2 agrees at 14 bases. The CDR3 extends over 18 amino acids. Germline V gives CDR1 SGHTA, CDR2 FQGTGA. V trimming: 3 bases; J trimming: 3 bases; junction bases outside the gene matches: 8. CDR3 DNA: TGTGCCAGCAGCTTCGGCCCAGGACTAGCGGGGGGTACAGATACGCAGTATTTT. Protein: CASSFGPGLAGGTDTQYF.